This T cell receptor (beta chain) was found in a study of T cell repertoires in aging, cancer and after chemotherapy. TCR beta rearrangements were amplified from peripheral blood genomic DNA. A mixed TRB-A/B primer pool amplified rearranged TRB by multiplex touch-down PCR. TCRdb re-called the multiplex PCR reads through MiXCR, storing one row per CDR3 protein. The sample carries 500 or so distinct CDR3 sequences, roughly 18% recorded once. By share, this clonotype counts as large (0.1 to 1%). The CDR3 spans 15 residues. J gave up 8 bases and V 2 bases, and 6 bases lay outside the gene matches. Germline CDR1 SGHTA, CDR2 FQGNSA.

The V and J genes are TRBV7-2 and TRBJ2-1, with 10 nucleotides matching TRBD2. The TCR comes from a human donor with a solid tumor. What was sequenced was blood. The CDR3 spells CASSLWLAGAHEQFF. DNA of the CDR3: TGTGCCAGCAGCTTATGGCTAGCGGGGGCCCATGAGCAGTTCTTC.